This T cell receptor beta chain was found in a study of blood T cells in healthy people across ages. Study results and caveats: Getting older went along with TCR beta diversity per million T cells dropping roughly linearly.

A remark on this clonotype: Its antigen is as yet unknown.

Primed by a sample-barcoded 5' primer and a J-beta primer mix, a second PCR proceeded for about 7 to 11 cycles. TCRdb re-analysed the 5' RACE reads in MiXCR, keeping a single row per CDR3 protein. The sample records hundreds of thousands of distinct CDR3 sequences, roughly 20% being singletons. Isolation yielded PBMCs, at least 7 million per sample, in every case. CDR3 length equals 12 residues. The germline CDR1 and CDR2 sequences are SQVTM and ANQGSEA. V was pared by 6 bases and J by 2 bases, with 10 bases between. V usage is TRBV29-1 and J usage is TRBJ2-5; tentatively, D is TRBD2 (6 bases). The sequencing sample was made of blood. The source of this sequence is a man between 65 and 85 years old in good health. The CDR3 is CSVYSGQETQYF. CDR3 DNA: TGCAGCGTCTATAGCGGACAAGAGACCCAGTACTTC.